The present T cell receptor (beta chain) was sequenced within a study of graft-versus-host responses after intestinal transplantation. On the study more broadly: Uniformly, recipients were administered anti-thymocyte globulin induction with subsequent tacrolimus and steroids for around 3 years.

Germline lookup yields CDR1 SQVTM and CDR2 ANQGSEA. The CDR3 totals 16 residues. Germline trimming cut 5 bases from V and 3 bases from J; bases unmatched to any gene: 10. Study-level findings and limits: Elevated graft-versus-host to host-versus-graft clonal ratios in allografts were recorded for patients with graft-donor T cell macrochimerism. The highest levels of circulating GvH clones went along with early declines in HvG clones after transplant. GvH clones occurred in recipient marrow; some first appeared in ileum or blood.

Comments on this clone: Its antigen remains unknown.

This table comes from immunoSEQ multiplex PCR, and its TCRdb copy is limited to in-frame clones, with some not included. The sample has around 100,000 clones; roughly 87% are singletons. The rearrangement uses TRBV29-1 and TRBJ1-1; 12 bases line up with TRBD1. This receptor was identified in a human donor who was the organ donor for an intestinal transplant. This material consisted of unstimulated CD4+ T cells sorted from spleen or lymph node cells, taken before transplant. The CDR3 reads CSVRGTGGKGHTEAFF. DNA of the CDR3: TGCAGCGTTCGAGGGACAGGGGGCAAAGGCCACACTGAAGCTTTCTTT.